These 23 T cell receptor beta chains came from one sample sequenced in a study of PD-L1 blockade in urothelial cancer. Sequencing was performed with immunoSEQ multiplex PCR; in TCRdb, only in-frame clones are kept and a portion is missing. This table holds 40,000 to 45,000 clones, approximately 78% found once. The sequences come from PBMCs, collected around atezolizumab (anti-PD-L1) treatment. The receptors shown here come from a man between 65 and 85 years old with urothelial cancer.

The sample holds a few counts of this clone. The gene calls are TRBV27 and TRBJ2-5; 8 bases line up with TRBD2. The CDR3 is 17 amino acids. Germline trimming cut 6 bases from V and 3 bases from J; bases unmatched to any gene: 15. CDR1 MNHEY and CDR2 SMNVEV come from the germline V gene (reference sequence). The CDR3 coding sequence is TGTGCCAGCAGCCATTATGCCGTGACTAGCGATGAAGAGACCCAGTACTTC. Protein product: CASSHYAVTSDEETQYF.

The J gene is TRBJ1-2, the V gene TRBV10-1; D unresolved. CDR1 and CDR2 from the germline V gene are WNHNN and SYGVQD (reference sequence). This CDR3 has 15 amino acids. The V end lost 3 bases, the J end lost 0 bases, and 11 bases lay between the germline ends. CDR3 DNA: TGCGCCAGCAGTGATCGAGATCGGGCTAACTATGGCTACACCTTC. Its translation: CASSDRDRANYGYTF.

This clone was counted once. The chain has TRBV2 and TRBJ2-2, with 11 bases aligning to TRBD1. CDR1 and CDR2 (germline): SNHLY, FYNNEI. V was clipped by 6 bases and J by 7 bases; unmatched bases: 4. The CDR3 consists of 14 residues. CDR3 loop: CASRGQGEGGELFF. The CDR3 nucleotides are TGTGCCAGCAGGGGACAGGGGGAAGGCGGGGAGCTGTTTTTT.

The chain couples TRBV28 to TRBJ2-1, with 7 nucleotides matching TRBD1. The V gene end was trimmed by 2 bases and the J gene end by 6 bases; junction bases not matched to a gene: 4. The CDR3 runs to 14 residues. The germline V gene has CDR1 MDHEN and CDR2 SYDVKM. The CDR3 DNA sequence: TGTGCCAGCAGTTTACCGGGACAGATCAATGAGCAGTTCTTC. This sequence encodes CASSLPGQINEQFF.

The chain carries TRBV7-2 and TRBJ1-1; D might be TRBD1 (5 bases). V was shortened by 1 base and J by 0 bases, with 9 bases between the two germline ends. Germline V lookup: CDR1 SGHTA, CDR2 FQGNSA. The CDR3 has 15 amino acids. CDR3 nucleotides: TGTGCCAGCAGCTTAGTTGCAGGGTTGAACACTGAAGCTTTCTTT. Translation gives CASSLVAGLNTEAFF. The complete variable domain, with remaining parts taken from reference TRBV7-2 and TRBJ1-1, reads GAGVSQSPSNKVTEKGKDVELRCDPISGHTALYWYRQSLGQGLEFLIYFQGNSAPDKSGLPSDRFSAERTGGSVSTLTIQRTQQEDSAVYLCASSLVAGLNTEAFFGQGTRLTVV.

The chain links TRBV5-1 to TRBJ2-7; 10 nucleotides match TRBD2. The CDR3 has 15 amino acids. V lost 3 bases, J lost 2 bases, and 5 bases stayed unmatched. Germline CDR1 SGHRS, CDR2 YFSETQ. The CDR3 DNA reads as TGCGCCAGCAGCTCGGCTAGCGGGAGAACCTACGAGCAGTACTTC. This sequence encodes CASSSASGRTYEQYF.

The chain employs TRBV11-2 and TRBJ2-1; TRBD1 is a possible D gene (6 bases). The CDR3 totals 15 residues. Per germline, CDR1 SGHAT and CDR2 FQNNGV. V was trimmed by 6 bases and J by 3 bases, leaving 15 bases between them. The CDR3 loop reads CASSTDRQVYNEQFF. CDR3 nucleotide sequence: TGTGCCAGCAGTACCGACAGGCAAGTCTACAATGAGCAGTTCTTC. Supplemented by reference TRBV11-2 and TRBJ2-1, the full variable domain reads EAGVAQSPRYKIIEKRQSVAFWCNPISGHATLYWYQQILGQGPKLLIQFQNNGVVDDSQLPKDRFSAERLKGVDSTLKIQPAKLEDSAVYLCASSTDRQVYNEQFFGPGTRLTVL.

V usage is TRBV5-8 and J usage is TRBJ2-1; the match to TRBD1 covers 7 bases. Germline V gene data show CDR1 as SGHTS and CDR2 as YDEGEE. Trimming removed 4 bases from V and 10 bases from J; junction bases left unmatched: 8. The CDR3 length is 13 residues. Written as DNA, the CDR3 is TGTGCCAGCAGCAAGTACAGGGGATACGAGCAGTTCTTC. It encodes CASSKYRGYEQFF.

The chain recombines TRBV4-3 with TRBJ2-1; 11 bases line up with TRBD1. CDR1 is LGHNA, CDR2 YSLEER, per germline. This CDR3 comprises 14 residues. The ends lost 3 bases at V and 12 bases at J; junction bases unmatched: 7. DNA of the CDR3: TGCGCCAGCAGCCACCGGACAGGGGGCGAAGGGCAGTTCTTC. It yields the protein CASSHRTGGEGQFF.

The chain employs TRBV28 and TRBJ2-3, with a possible D match to TRBD2 (6 bases). The CDR3 runs to 12 residues. The V gene lost 2 bases and the J gene lost 6 bases, with 6 bases spanning the gap. Per the germline V gene, CDR1 is MDHEN and CDR2 is SYDVKM. CDR3 residues: CASSLGGDTQYF. The CDR3 DNA sequence: TGTGCCAGCAGTTTAGGGGGGGATACGCAGTATTTT.

CDR3 loop: CASSLAPYNEQFF. CDR3 nucleotide sequence: TGTGCCAGCAGCTTGGCTCCCTACAATGAGCAGTTCTTC. The rearrangement uses TRBV11-2 and TRBJ2-1; D is uncertain. The length of the CDR3 is 13 residues. The germline gives CDR1 SGHAT, CDR2 FQNNGV. Trimming removed 3 bases from V and 2 bases from J, with 5 bases in between. The full variable domain, its missing parts supplied by reference TRBV11-2 and TRBJ2-1, is EAGVAQSPRYKIIEKRQSVAFWCNPISGHATLYWYQQILGQGPKLLIQFQNNGVVDDSQLPKDRFSAERLKGVDSTLKIQPAKLEDSAVYLCASSLAPYNEQFFGPGTRLTVL.

The chain has TRBV25-1 and TRBJ2-3, with D perhaps TRBD2 (7 bases). The CDR3 has 16 residues. Germline V gives CDR1 MGHDK, CDR2 SYGVNS. V was clipped by 1 base and J by 2 bases, with 13 bases between them. The DNA of the CDR3 is TGTGCCAGCAGTGAATTCGGGGGGCGCTCCACAGATACGCAGTATTTT. Translated, it gives CASSEFGGRSTDTQYF.

J is TRBJ1-1 and V is TRBV4-3; a weak D match, TRBD1 (6 bases). Germline V gives CDR1 LGHNA, CDR2 YSLEER. V was trimmed by 1 base and J by 1 base, leaving 13 bases between them. CDR3 size: 16 residues. The CDR3 loop is CASSQGWNRENTEAFF. In nucleotides, the CDR3 is TGCGCCAGCAGCCAAGGTTGGAACAGGGAGAACACTGAAGCTTTCTTT.

The CDR3 protein is CASRPTTIGLAAGLYTGELFF. The CDR3 coding sequence is TGTGCCAGTAGACCAACAACCATTGGACTAGCGGCCGGGTTATACACCGGGGAGCTGTTTTTT. The V gene is TRBV19, the J gene TRBJ2-2, with 10 nucleotides matching TRBD2. Per the germline V gene, CDR1 is LNHDA and CDR2 is SQIVND (reference sequence). The V segment lost 6 bases and the J segment 3 bases; nucleotides outside the gene matches: 22. This CDR3 comprises 21 residues.

V usage is TRBV28 and J usage is TRBJ1-1; TRBD1 matches 8 bases. J lost 1 base, V lost 5 bases, and 6 bases had no gene match. CDR3 length: 15 residues. CDR1 is MDHEN and CDR2 is SYDVKM in the germline V gene. CDR3 sequence: CASSTRQGQNTEAFF. In DNA form, the CDR3 reads TGTGCCAGCAGTACCCGACAGGGGCAGAACACTGAAGCTTTCTTT.

The V gene is TRBV7-2, the J gene TRBJ2-3, with D perhaps matching TRBD1 (7 bases). The CDR3 length is 13 residues. Deletions cut 5 bases from V and 8 bases from J, with 14 bases between. Germline V gene data show CDR1 as SGHTA and CDR2 as FQGNSA. The CDR3 is CASSPGGQITQYF. DNA of the CDR3: TGTGCCAGCAGCCCAGGGGGGCAGATTACGCAGTATTTT. Complete variable domain (other parts from reference TRBV7-2 and TRBJ2-3): GAGVSQSPSNKVTEKGKDVELRCDPISGHTALYWYRQSLGQGLEFLIYFQGNSAPDKSGLPSDRFSAERTGGSVSTLTIQRTQQEDSAVYLCASSPGGQITQYFGPGTRLTVL.

The chain links TRBV6-1 to TRBJ1-1; 10 nucleotides agree with TRBD1. V lost 2 bases to trimming and J lost 4 bases; unmatched junction nucleotides: 7. CDR1 and CDR2 (germline): MNHNS, SASEGT. CDR3 length: 16 amino acids. The CDR3 DNA reads as TGTGCCAGCAGTGAAAAGCAGACAGGGGGCCTCACTGAAGCTTTCTTT. The encoded protein is CASSEKQTGGLTEAFF.

This clone has a single count. The chain combines TRBV7-2 with TRBJ1-6; the D gene is possibly TRBD1 (5 bases). The ends were cut back, 5 bases at V and 12 bases at J, with 11 bases in the middle. The CDR3 length is 12 residues. The germline V gene encodes CDR1 SGHTA and CDR2 FQGNSA. In DNA form, the CDR3 reads TGTGCCAGCAGCGGGACCGGGGGACCCCTCCACTTT. Translation gives CASSGTGGPLHF.

This chain uses TRBV18 with TRBJ2-7, with a weak D call TRBD1 (5 bases). The CDR3 is 16 amino acids. V was shortened by 6 bases and J by 0 bases, with 18 bases between the two germline ends. CDR1 is KGHSH, CDR2 LQKENI, per germline. CDR3 nucleotide sequence: TGTGCCAGCTCCCCAGACAGTCCTTTTATCTCCTACGAGCAGTACTTC. Translating it yields CASSPDSPFISYEQYF. Filled out from reference TRBV18 and TRBJ2-7, the complete variable domain reads NAGVMQNPRHLVRRRGQEARLRCSPMKGHSHVYWYRQLPEEGLKFMVYLQKENIIDESGMPKERFSAEFPKEGPSILRIQQVVRGDSAAYFCASSPDSPFISYEQYFGPGTRLTVT.

V gene TRBV7-8 combines with J gene TRBJ2-5; the match to TRBD2 covers 8 bases. Losses at the gene ends were 3 bases for V and 4 bases for J; bases not matched to a gene: 4. Per germline, CDR1 SGHVS and CDR2 FQNEAQ. The CDR3 runs to 14 residues. CDR3 protein: CASSFREGGETQYF. The CDR3, as DNA: TGTGCCAGCAGCTTCCGGGAGGGCGGAGAGACCCAGTACTTC.

The J gene is TRBJ2-2, the V gene TRBV11-1; 8 bases line up with TRBD1. The J segment lost 6 bases and the V segment lost 4 bases, leaving 4 bases of the junction unmatched. This CDR3 is built from 14 residues. The germline CDR1 and CDR2 sequences are SGHAT and FQDESV (reference sequence). CDR3 amino acids: CASSSSRGPGELFF. CDR3 nucleotides: TGTGCCAGCAGCTCATCCAGGGGGCCCGGGGAGCTGTTTTTT. Based on the CDR3 plus reference TRBV11-1 and TRBJ2-2, the full variable domain is EAEVAQSPRYKITEKSQAVAFWCDPISGHATLYWYRQILGQGPELLVQFQDESVVDDSQLPKDRFSAERLKGVDSTLKIQPAELGDSAMYLCASSSSRGPGELFFGEGSRLTVL.

On this clone itself: This clone may be a read error of a much larger clone one base away. This chain connects TRBV7-3 to TRBJ1-1; 9 bases match TRBD1. Germline V gene lookup returns CDR1 SGHTA and CDR2 FQGTGA. V gave up 5 bases and J gave up 7 bases; unmatched junction bases: 5. CDR3 length equals 13 residues. CDR3 in amino acids: CASSVDRGCEAFF. The CDR3 DNA reads TGTGCCAGCAGCGTTGACAGGGGGTGTGAAGCTTTCTTT.

The gene calls are TRBV29-1 and TRBJ2-3; the match to TRBD2 covers 12 bases. The V segment lost 4 bases and the J segment 4 bases; nucleotides outside the gene matches: 6. This CDR3 is 15 amino acids long. The germline CDR1 and CDR2 sequences are SQVTM and ANQGSEA. CDR3 sequence (DNA): TGCAGCGTTGTCCGGACTAGCGGGGCCCCAGATACGCAGTATTTT. Amino acids: CSVVRTSGAPDTQYF.